This T cell receptor (beta chain) appears in the sequencing data of a study of blood T cell repertoires in COVID-19. The wider study: Acute-phase and convalescent COVID-19 samples originated in the United States, Italy and Spain. PBMCs, B-cell-depleted T cells, or T cells were the source of the cDNA or gDNA that made up the material.

The J segment lost 15 bases and the V segment lost 5 bases, leaving 15 bases of the junction unmatched. Germline CDR1 is SGHTA and CDR2 is FQGNSA. This CDR3 region has 15 residues. This clone was found a few times. This sample includes further DNA sequences coding for the same CDR3. Authors' methods: Amplification from reference gene primers served as the basis for estimated nucleated cell counts. Clones were sequenced by immunoSEQ multiplex PCR, and TCRdb holds only the in-frame ones, with some missing. For V, J and clone size, that table is used; D and trimming come from the DNA. The sample holds 130,000 to 150,000 clones, 88% seen once.

This clonotype originated in a middle-aged man with active or convalescent COVID-19. The sequenced sample was peripheral blood. The chain recombines TRBV7-2 with TRBJ2-1, with 11 bases identical to TRBD1. The CDR3 nucleotides read TGTGCCAGCAGCCCGCCGGGACAGGGGGGCCTTGAAAGGTTCTTC. This codes for CASSPPGQGGLERFF. The entire variable domain, with the rest obtained from reference TRBV7-2 and TRBJ2-1, is as follows: GAGVSQSPSNKVTEKGKDVELRCDPISGHTALYWYRQSLGQGLEFLIYFQGNSAPDKSGLPSDRFSAERTGGSVSTLTIQRTQQEDSAVYLCASSPPGQGGLERFFGPGTRLTVL.